The TCR beta chain under discussion was sequenced for a study of T cells in Graves' hyperthyroidism and ophthalmopathy. Notes on the study in general: From stable hyperthyroidism, ophthalmopathy was set apart by a 13 V-J model.

Amplification of TCR beta CDR3 regions was performed using RNA transcripts as template. First-round RT-PCR with HTBI primers amplified the TCR CDR3 region. TCRdb redid the calling of the multiplex PCR reads with MiXCR, one entry per CDR3 protein. This table holds hundreds of thousands of distinct CDR3 sequences, around 15% found once. At least ten counts were recorded for this clonotype. Its specificity is not known. V was clipped by 2 bases and J by 7 bases; unmatched bases: 5. Germline loops: CDR1 MNHNY, CDR2 SVGAGI (reference sequence). The CDR3 contains 15 residues. The chain links TRBV6-6 to TRBJ2-2, with 9 bases matching TRBD1. Material for sequencing was blood. The TCR comes from a woman aged 18-29 years with Graves' hyperthyroidism. The CDR3 here is CASSYGTGNVGELFF. DNA of the CDR3: TGTGCCAGCAGTTACGGGACAGGGAACGTCGGGGAGCTGTTTTTT.